This T cell receptor (beta chain) was retrieved from a study of shared clonotypes between healthy human individuals (dated by TCRdb to 2018 to 2020). Concerning the study at large: A couple of women and a few men aged 18 to 49 years were included in the cohort. To estimate repertoire size and how much clonotype sharing occurs between individuals, the study deeply sequenced the blood TCR repertoires of five or six healthy adults. Libraries were prepared and TCR repertoires were sequenced by different laboratories using diverse techniques, in order to increase sequencing depth and limit assay-specific biases. For each donor, three plates each were used for CD4 naive and CD4 memory, two plates were used for CD8 naive, and one plate was used for CD8 memory. Between about 0.9 and 8.9 billion PBMCs per donor were obtained by leukapheresis.

The CDR3 runs 14 amino acids, cysteine and phenylalanine included. Only the CDR3 part of the read is kept: 42 bases, read in frame from the first base. V and J are trimmed by 5 bases and 7 bases, and the gene matches miss 9 bases of the junction. The germline V gene encodes CDR1 SEHNR and CDR2 FQNEAQ (reference sequence). Healthy HIV-negative adults with no recently reported acute infections or vaccinations were included as donors. Every donor was a Caucasian adult residing in Nashville, Tennessee, USA. CD4+ T cells were enriched by magnetic negative selection; naive cells were then positively selected on CD45RA, and the negative fraction formed the memory subset. Blood was obtained by leukapheresis, after which PBMCs were separated by Ficoll-Histopaque density gradient centrifugation and cryopreserved in liquid nitrogen vapor phase. Analytical flow cytometry was used to check the purity and quantity of every magnetically sorted T cell population. Each sorted fraction had its genomic DNA isolated and then quantified by UV absorbance on a Nanodrop 2000c.

Using the deep immunoSEQ assay, multiplex PCR amplified TCR CDR3 regions from genomic DNA. For each cell subset, the extracted genomic DNA was distributed evenly across all wells of several immunoSEQ 96-well plates, and each plate served as one replicate. Each replicate PCR for sorted subsets received about 180 ng genomic DNA, equal to about 30,000 T cell genomes. The purified libraries were quantified using a Qubit 3.0 fluorometer, sized with a Bioanalyzer 2100, and then quantified again using the KAPA Library Quantification kit. Every immunoSEQ 96-well plate was sequenced on a dedicated single-read 150-cycle Illumina NextSeq 550 flow cell. Turning to the authors' computational methods: The immunoSEQ output contained only junctional sequences without quality scores, so filtering could not match that applied to full-length reads. Sequences were annotated with PyIR, a Python wrapper for IgBLAST v1.9, using IMGT germline references to assign V/J genes and CDR3. Reads with weak V/J assignments (E-value above 1e-6), missing CDR3, stop codons, out-of-frame junctions, or ambiguous translated residues were removed. V3J clonotypes were defined by identical inferred V gene, J gene, and CDR3 amino acid sequence. Percentage overlap between repertoires was computed as shared unique clonotypes divided by the size of the smaller repertoire. RTK rarefaction, the Chao1 estimator, and Recon v2.1 estimates of unobserved clonotypes were used to assess repertoire richness. For all TCRbeta clonotypes obtained by the gDNA method from a few donors, generation probabilities were computed with OLGA. Sourced from immuneACCESS, this table was stored by TCRdb with only in-frame sequences that have V and J called. A share of the clones is absent; for the studies checked, an unresolved V gene accounts for under half, and the remainder has no known explanation. Clone size and V and J calls were adopted from that table, with D and trimming inferred from the DNA. The sample table records roughly 2.2 million clones; over 85% of these occur just once. Clones ranked in the top ten supply 0.35% to 0.45% of the sample.

Study-level results and caveats: Larger estimated clonotype richness was generally found for naive subsets than for memory subsets. The small number of donors limited the genetic and exposure-history diversity represented. Sampling was restricted to blood, and TCR repertoires in tissues likely differ from the TCR repertoires found in blood. Incomplete sequencing was indicated by rarefaction of sorted-subset datasets, despite the large sequencing depth. Based on pairwise subsampling, the degree of clonotype sharing among donors was expected to be affected by sequencing depth. Clonotypes shared by all four sorted-subset donors showed higher generation probabilities than non-shared clonotypes. Sharing across four donors was observed for about 4.8% of naive CD4, 3.5% of naive CD8, over 2% of memory CD4, and about 0.4% of memory CD8 clonotypes.

This clone was detected once. What this receptor recognizes is not known. No much larger clone exists at a distance of one base, and base qualities are not known. The rearranged segments are TRBV7-9 and TRBJ1-2; 8 nucleotides in the junction match TRBD1. The specimen was naive CD4+ T cells from PBMCs. Sample cell subset or site, as interpreted from the label and publication: CD45RA+ positively selected. The sequence was obtained from a young man in good health. Some clones in this sample may be carry-over from other donors' samples. The CDR3 reads CASSLRTGQAGYTF. Here is the DNA: TGTGCCAGCAGCCTACGGACAGGGCAGGCTGGCTACACCTTC.